This entry lists 27 T cell receptor beta chains sequenced from one sample in a study of control samples from healthy donors and cancer patients. Some clones are missing from TCRdb's copy, which holds only in-frame ones; the method was immunoSEQ multiplex PCR. The top ten hold around 12% of the sample, which has 150,000 or so clones, over 85% seen once. Sequencing was done on a sample of blood. These receptors all stem from a man in his thirties or forties in good health.

This sequence joins TRBV9 and TRBJ1-2, with D hard to call. The ends were cut back, 5 bases at V and 6 bases at J, with 14 bases in the middle. Germline lookup yields CDR1 SGDLS and CDR2 YYNGEE. The CDR3 is 13 residues long. The CDR3: CASSALGSHGYTF. The CDR3 nucleotides read TGTGCCAGCAGTGCCTTAGGCTCTCATGGCTACACCTTC.

This chain joins TRBV11-3 and TRBJ1-1; D remains ambiguous. Germline CDR1 is SGHNT and CDR2 is YENEEA. This CDR3 has 16 residues. V gave up 4 bases and J gave up 5 bases, with 20 bases separating them. CDR3 loop: CASSSTPKSKRTEAFF. CDR3 bases: TGTGCCAGCAGCTCCACCCCCAAGTCCAAGCGGACTGAAGCTTTCTTT.

The rearrangement joins TRBV5-8 to TRBJ2-2, with TRBD1 matching 7 bases. The CDR3 length is 15 residues. Trimming removed 0 bases from V and 5 bases from J; junction bases left unmatched: 4. From germline, CDR1 is SGHTS and CDR2 YDEGEE. In DNA form, the CDR3 reads TGTGCCAGCAGCTTGGAGGGGGCATGGACCGGGGAGCTGTTTTTT. Translating it yields CASSLEGAWTGELFF.

The chain joins TRBV10-3 to TRBJ2-4; D is unresolved. V gave up 0 bases and J gave up 1 base, with 10 bases separating them. There are 16 residues in the CDR3. Germline loops: CDR1 ENHRY, CDR2 SYGVKD. Here the CDR3 DNA reads TGTGCCATCAGTGAGTCTGGGGAAGGGGCCAAAAACATTCAGTACTTC. Protein sequence: CAISESGEGAKNIQYF.

This chain joins TRBV12-3 or TRBV12-4 and TRBJ1-2; D uncertain. The V and J ends lost 6 bases and 8 bases respectively, with 16 bases between them. The CDR3 consists of 13 residues. CDR3 amino acids: CASSRRGGVGYTF. CDR3 coding DNA: TGTGCCAGCAGCCGTCGCGGAGGAGTCGGCTACACCTTC.

This clone was counted once. The chain combines TRBV5-6 with TRBJ1-2; D possibly corresponds to TRBD1 (6 bases). The CDR3 sequence is 14 residues long. V gave up 6 bases and J gave up 4 bases, with 16 bases separating them. The germline V gene encodes CDR1 SGHDT and CDR2 YYEEEE. CDR3 in amino acids: CASTRDRNGYGYTF. CDR3 in DNA: TGTGCCAGCACCAGAGACAGGAACGGCTATGGCTACACCTTC. The full variable domain, with the rest looked up from reference TRBV5-6 and TRBJ1-2, is DAGVTQSPTHLIKTRGQQVTLRCSPKSGHDTVSWYQQALGQGPQFIFQYYEEEERQRGNFPDRFSGHQFPNYSSELNVNALLLGDSALYLCASTRDRNGYGYTFGSGTRLTVV.

The V and J genes are TRBV4-1 and TRBJ2-1; 8 bases are shared with TRBD2. This CDR3 spans 17 amino acids. Germline V gene lookup returns CDR1 MGHRA and CDR2 YSYEKL. Trimming took 0 bases from V and 5 from J; bases not matched to a gene: 9. The CDR3 loop reads CASSQDEGRGANNEQFF. Here the CDR3 DNA reads TGCGCCAGCAGCCAAGATGAAGGGCGGGGGGCAAACAATGAGCAGTTCTTC.

Here the CDR3 DNA reads TGTGCCAGCATGAGGGGCCTCCAAGAGACCCAGTACTTC. Protein product: CASMRGLQETQYF. The chain joins TRBV2 to TRBJ2-5; D is perhaps TRBD1 or TRBD2 (5 bases each). The V end was cut by 7 bases, the J end by 1 base, with 10 bases between. The CDR3 runs to 13 residues. The germline V gene encodes CDR1 SNHLY and CDR2 FYNNEI. The whole variable domain, remainder taken from reference TRBV2 and TRBJ2-5, is EPEVTQTPSHQVTQMGQEVILRCVPISNHLYFYWYRQILGQKVEFLVSFYNNEISEKSEIFDDQFSVERPDGSNFTLKIRSTKLEDSAMYFCASMRGLQETQYFGPGTRLLVL.

This sequence joins TRBV7-2 and TRBJ2-5; D is perhaps TRBD2 (6 bases). The germline V and J ends were trimmed by 5 bases and 7 bases, with 23 bases remaining between them. The V gene's germline CDR1 is SGHTA and CDR2 FQGNSA. The CDR3 length is 16 residues. CDR3 sequence (DNA): TGTGCCAGCAGCCCAAGACCGAAGGGAGGTACTGCGACCCAGTACTTC. Translating gives CASSPRPKGGTATQYF.

This chain links TRBV7-8 with TRBJ2-2, with TRBD2 matching over 14 bases. The germline gives CDR1 SGHVS, CDR2 FQNEAQ. Losses at the gene ends were 4 bases for V and 5 bases for J; bases not matched to a gene: 6. The CDR3 has 17 residues. In nucleotides, the CDR3 is TGTGCCAGCAGCTCGGGACTAGCGGGGGTCGCTACCGGGGAGCTGTTTTTT. Its protein is CASSSGLAGVATGELFF.

For the CDR3, the DNA is TGTGCCAGCAGTTTTCGGCCCAATCAGCCCCAGCATTTT. Amino acids: CASSFRPNQPQHF. The chain has TRBV12-3 or TRBV12-4 and TRBJ1-5; D is uncertain. CDR3 size: 13 residues. The V end lost 3 bases, the J end lost 3 bases, and 6 bases lay between the germline ends.

V usage is TRBV7-3 and J usage is TRBJ2-2; no firm D call. Trimming pared 7 bases from V and 5 bases from J, leaving 23 bases between. Germline V gene data show CDR1 as SGHTA and CDR2 as FQGTGA. This CDR3 region has 17 residues. The CDR3 region has the DNA TGTGCCAGCACCTTCCCCGGTGGCGCGAACCCAACCGGGGAGCTGTTTTTT. Amino acid sequence: CASTFPGGANPTGELFF.

This clone was detected once. The chain is built from TRBV6-5 and TRBJ1-1; 7 positions match TRBD1. The V gene's germline CDR1 is MNHEY and CDR2 SVGAGI. The CDR3 totals 14 residues. Losses at the gene ends were 5 bases for V and 1 base for J; bases not matched to a gene: 4. The CDR3 nucleotides read TGTGCCAGCAGTCTCCGGGACAGGAACACTGAAGCTTTCTTT. It specifies CASSLRDRNTEAFF.

The chain employs TRBV11-2 and TRBJ2-2; D remains ambiguous. V was cut by 5 bases and J by 5 bases, with 12 bases left in between. Per the germline V gene, CDR1 is SGHAT and CDR2 is FQNNGV. The CDR3 covers 14 residues. DNA for the CDR3: TGTGCCAGCAGCCCCCAAACTCTAACCGGGGAGCTGTTTTTT. Residues: CASSPQTLTGELFF.

The V gene is TRBV5-6, the J gene TRBJ1-1; possible D gene TRBD1, 6 bases. V lost 4 bases and J 3 bases, leaving 22 bases between the germline ends. This CDR3 is built from 17 residues. From germline, CDR1 is SGHDT and CDR2 YYEEEE. This chain's CDR3 is CASSASGRGRADTEAFF. CDR3 nucleotide sequence: TGTGCCAGCAGCGCCTCGGGAAGGGGGAGGGCCGACACTGAAGCTTTCTTT. The whole variable domain, remainder taken from reference TRBV5-6 and TRBJ1-1, is DAGVTQSPTHLIKTRGQQVTLRCSPKSGHDTVSWYQQALGQGPQFIFQYYEEEERQRGNFPDRFSGHQFPNYSSELNVNALLLGDSALYLCASSASGRGRADTEAFFGQGTRLTVV.

The chain carries TRBV6-4 and TRBJ2-1; TRBD2 aligns across 7 bases. Trimming removed 3 bases from V and 7 bases from J; junction bases left unmatched: 3. Germline values: CDR1 MRHNA, CDR2 SNTAGT. The CDR3 has 13 residues. CDR3 amino acids: CASSEQRGNEQFF. Written as DNA, the CDR3 is TGTGCCAGCAGTGAACAGCGGGGAAATGAGCAGTTCTTC.

This sequence joins TRBV2 and TRBJ2-7; D is possibly TRBD1 (6 bases). V was clipped by 6 bases and J by 4 bases, with 13 bases between them. This CDR3 has 13 amino acids. Germline V lookup: CDR1 SNHLY, CDR2 FYNNEI. The CDR3 spells CASRTGLGYEQYF. CDR3 bases: TGTGCCAGCAGGACAGGCCTGGGATACGAGCAGTACTTC.

The gene calls are TRBV6-2 or TRBV6-3 and TRBJ1-5; a possible D gene is TRBD1 (6 bases). Per the germline V gene, CDR1 is MNHEY and CDR2 is SVGEGT. Trimming removed 5 bases at V and 5 bases at J, with 13 bases between. The CDR3 has 14 amino acids. The CDR3 protein is CASSQTGGHQPQHF. The CDR3 bases are TGTGCCAGCAGTCAGACCGGGGGCCATCAGCCCCAGCATTTT.

The rearrangement uses TRBV6-1 and TRBJ1-2; D is possibly TRBD1 (5 bases). Per germline, CDR1 MNHNS and CDR2 SASEGT. V lost 4 bases, J lost 8 bases, and 23 bases lay in between. CDR3 size: 16 residues. CDR3 region: CASSVLGGGTLKGYTF. CDR3 sequence (DNA): TGTGCCAGCAGTGTTCTCGGGGGGGGAACCCTTAAAGGCTACACCTTC.

This chain connects TRBV13 to TRBJ2-7, with D tentatively TRBD1 or TRBD2 (5 bases each). The V end lost 2 bases, the J end lost 2 bases, and 10 bases lay between the germline ends. Germline loops: CDR1 PRHDT, CDR2 FYEKMQ (reference sequence). This CDR3 has 14 residues. The CDR3 DNA is TGTGCCAGCAGCTTACGACAGCGGACCTACGAGCAGTACTTC. This encodes CASSLRQRTYEQYF.

This clone was seen a few times. The chain carries TRBV9 and TRBJ2-2, with D possibly called TRBD1 or TRBD2 (5 bases each). Germline V gives CDR1 SGDLS, CDR2 YYNGEE. The length of the CDR3 is 14 residues. V was trimmed by 4 bases and J by 7 bases, leaving 14 bases between them. In nucleotides, the CDR3 is TGTGCCAGCAGCATAGGGACCACGAGCGGGGAGCTGTTTTTT. Translating it yields CASSIGTTSGELFF.

The chain couples TRBV5-5 to TRBJ2-7; tentative D call: TRBD1 (6 bases). The V and J ends lost 4 bases and 1 base respectively, with 9 bases between them. Germline CDR1 and CDR2: SGHKS and YYEKEE (reference sequence). The length of the CDR3 is 13 residues. CDR3 in DNA: TGTGCCAGCAGCATACAGGGTTCCTACGAGCAGTACTTC. This gives the protein CASSIQGSYEQYF.

The rearrangement links TRBV6-5 to TRBJ1-1; 7 bases fit TRBD1. This CDR3 region has 13 residues. The V segment lost 7 bases and the J segment 4 bases; nucleotides outside the gene matches: 6. CDR1 MNHEY and CDR2 SVGAGI come from the germline V gene. CDR3: CASKVNRGTEAFF. CDR3 DNA sequence: TGTGCCAGCAAGGTGAACAGGGGCACTGAAGCTTTCTTT.

The chain couples TRBV6-5 to TRBJ2-3; 7 bases are shared with TRBD2. V shed 4 bases and J 0 bases; nucleotides not matched to a gene: 7. The germline gives CDR1 MNHEY, CDR2 SVGAGI. The CDR3 extends over 16 amino acids. The CDR3, as DNA: TGTGCCAGCAGTTTTGACCAGGGACTAAGCACAGATACGCAGTATTTT. Encoded protein: CASSFDQGLSTDTQYF.

V and J are TRBV19 and TRBJ1-2; D is possibly TRBD1 (5 bases). Germline V gives CDR1 LNHDA, CDR2 SQIVND (reference sequence). With 3 bases removed from V and 11 bases from J, the gap between germline ends came to 13 bases. This CDR3 contains 12 residues. The DNA of the CDR3 is TGTGCCAGTAGTATGGGACCGGCATGGTACACCTTC. It codes for CASSMGPAWYTF.

The V and J genes are TRBV10-3 and TRBJ1-1, with 10 bases lining up with TRBD1. The germline V gene has CDR1 ENHRY and CDR2 SYGVKD. The CDR3 consists of 13 residues. Germline trimming cut 6 bases from V and 6 bases from J; bases unmatched to any gene: 4. CDR3 coding DNA: TGTGCCATCAGGGGGACAGGGGAATCTGAAGCTTTCTTT. This codes for CAIRGTGESEAFF.

The chain is built from TRBV7-9 and TRBJ1-2, with 10 bases identical to TRBD1. The V and J ends lost 5 bases and 13 bases, in that order; junction bases with no gene match: 7. CDR1 is SEHNR, CDR2 FQNEAQ, per germline (reference sequence). The CDR3 loop spans 12 amino acids. The CDR3 loop reads CASSPDRGPVTF. The CDR3 DNA reads TGTGCCAGCAGCCCAGACAGGGGGCCTGTCACCTTC. The entire variable domain, with the rest obtained from reference TRBV7-9 and TRBJ1-2, is as follows: DTGVSQNPRHKITKRGQNVTFRCDPISEHNRLYWYRQTLGQGPEFLTYFQNEAQLEKSRLLSDRFSAERPKGSFSTLEIQRTEQGDSAMYLCASSPDRGPVTFGSGTRLTVV.